This TCR beta chain was captured in a study of T cells after yellow fever vaccination. Study-level results: CD4 and CD8 compartments shared a small share of clonotypes. Reappearing after the booster were most of the clones from primary vaccination (about 96% CD4, 70% to 90% CD8).

Generation of TCR cDNA used 5'RACE template switching (which added a universal primer site and UMIs). TCRdb re-analysed the 5' RACE reads in MiXCR, keeping a single row per CDR3 protein. The sample has some 120,000 distinct CDR3 sequences, roughly 6.7% seen once. This clonotype was counted only a few times. Its antigen is not known. CDR1 and CDR2 from the germline V gene are SGHDT and YYEEEE. Trimming at V came to 3 bases and at J to 8 bases, leaving 16 bases not matched to a gene. The CDR3 sequence is 16 residues long. The TCR comes from a man aged 18 to 35 who received the YFV17D yellow fever vaccine. V is TRBV5-6 and J is TRBJ1-2; 7 nucleotides align to TRBD1. This sample comprised CD4+ T cells sorted from PBMCs, obtained roughly 10 days after the first yellow fever vaccination. DNA for the CDR3: TGTGCCAGCAGCTCGGTATGGCCGGAGGGGGCAGGCGGCTACACCTTC. It is translated as CASSSVWPEGAGGYTF.